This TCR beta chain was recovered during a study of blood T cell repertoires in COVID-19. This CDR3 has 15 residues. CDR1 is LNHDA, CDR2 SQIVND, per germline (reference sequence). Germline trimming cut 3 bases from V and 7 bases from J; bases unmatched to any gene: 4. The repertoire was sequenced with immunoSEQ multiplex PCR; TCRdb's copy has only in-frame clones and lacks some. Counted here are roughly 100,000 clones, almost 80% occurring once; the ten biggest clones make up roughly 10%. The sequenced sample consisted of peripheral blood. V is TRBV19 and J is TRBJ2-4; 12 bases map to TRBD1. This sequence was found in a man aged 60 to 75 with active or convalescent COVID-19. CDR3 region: CASSIYGTGGNIQYF. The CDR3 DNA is TGTGCCAGTAGTATTTACGGGACAGGGGGCAACATTCAGTACTTC. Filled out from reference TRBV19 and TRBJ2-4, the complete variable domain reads DGGITQSPKYLFRKEGQNVTLSCEQNLNHDAMYWYRQDPGQGLRLIYYSQIVNDFQKGDIAEGYSVSREKKESFPLTVTSAQKNPTAFYLCASSIYGTGGNIQYFGAGTRLSVL.